This T cell receptor beta chain was observed in a study of T-cell memory formation after mild COVID-19 (dated by TCRdb to 2020 to 2023). About the investigation overall: TCR sequence clusters from the two donors were largely donor specific. Two young, previously healthy adult volunteers, one female and one male, were included in the cohort. Longitudinal TCRalpha and TCRbeta repertoire sequencing tracked T-cell clones expanding and contracting after mild COVID-19 in a couple of donors. Here is what the overall study found, with its caveats: Balanced CD4/CD8 phenotypes were observed for clones contracting from day 15 to 85, whereas a bias towards CD4+ was observed for a second wave of clones expanding from day 15 to 37. Contracting CD4+ clones were located mainly in the CM and EM memory subsets, whereas CD8+ clones were found to be enriched in EMRA. SARS-CoV-2 specificity was not confirmed for the second-wave clones peaking on day 37. Some responding clones were found in pre-infection memory, which suggests that pre-existing cross-reactive memory T cells took part in the SARS-CoV-2 response. The study included only a couple of mild cases, and larger cohorts that include severe cases with pre-infection samples were judged to be necessary.

Ficoll-Paque density gradient centrifugation was used to isolate PBMCs. This clonotype was found a few times. Its antigen specificity is not known. No qualities accompany the bases; no much larger clone lies one base away. Sequenced on an Illumina NovaSeq 6000. cDNA libraries for TCRalpha and TCRbeta were prepared by 5'RACE using constant-segment primers, with sample barcodes and unique molecular identifiers added. RNA was extracted from every sample with Trizol reagent. Amplification of the libraries took two PCR steps, and the second step added a second sample barcode plus Illumina TruSeq adapters. Sequencing of the libraries was done on an Illumina NovaSeq, producing 2 x 150 bp paired-end reads. The published analysis was carried out like this. Reads were demultiplexed and collapsed into UMI-guided consensus sequences with migec v1.2.7. With mixcr v2.1.11, UMI consensuses were aligned to TRA and TRB V and J templates and assembled into clonotypes. A clonotype was counted as expanded or contracted only if both edgeR and NoisET called the change significant, with noise models trained on biological replicates. For edgeR calls, the thresholds were a false discovery rate-adjusted p below 0.01 and a log2 fold-change of 1. As an exploratory analysis of dynamics, max-normalized trajectories of the 1000 most abundant clonotypes were examined by PCA with hierarchical clustering. The CD4 or CD8 phenotype of responding clones was assigned using the separately sequenced CD4+ and CD8+ repertoires. TCRdb cleaned the public reads at Q25 with fastp, built clones with MiXCR and kept in-frame beta chains. Identical CDR3 proteins give one entry, which carries the most common genes and DNA. Here the V and J calls rest on TCRdb's processing, not on the authors' analysis. This sample has about 450,000 distinct CDR3 sequences in its table, and around 22% of those were observed once. The ten largest clones take up about an eighth of the sample.

From the germline V gene (reference sequence), CDR1 is SEHNR and CDR2 is FQNEAQ. The CDR3 sequence holds 15 residues, the cysteine and phenylalanine included. Left in the record is the CDR3 DNA by itself, 45 bases read in frame from the first base. V is reduced by 5 bases and J by 1 base, leaving a spacing of 13 bases between them. The sequenced material came from PBMCs or a T cell subset sorted from them (not recorded which). This receptor was taken from an adult woman who had mild COVID-19 (a few samples of this study predate the infection). The sample titles of this study are shuffled in the database, so cell type and time point are left out; the donor was told from shared clones. The chain uses TRBV7-9 and TRBJ2-3, and perhaps TRBD2 as D gene, on 5 matching bases. The DNA is as follows: TGTGCCAGCAGCCGGGGAGCCTCGGGCACAGATACGCAGTATTTT. Its protein product is CASSRGASGTDTQYF.